Sequencing of this T cell receptor (beta chain) was carried out in a study of blood T cell repertoires in COVID-19. Across the study: Donors in the United States, Italy and Spain gave samples during acute or convalescent COVID-19. The analysed material was cDNA or gDNA that came from T cells, B-cell-depleted T cells, or PBMCs.

As processed by the authors: For nucleated cells, counts were estimated from reference gene primer amplification. The table came from immunoSEQ multiplex PCR; TCRdb's copy has only in-frame clones and leaves some out. The D gene and trimming were derived from the DNA, and the V and J assignments and clone size from that table. The sample consists of a few hundred thousand clones, approximately 83% of them appearing once. Germline CDR1 SGHKS, CDR2 YYEKEE (reference sequence). The CDR3 spans 15 residues. The trim removed 4 bases at V and 11 bases at J, leaving 10 bases unmatched. Sequencing used peripheral blood. The sequence came from a woman aged 25-40 years who had recovered from COVID-19. The chain has TRBV5-5 and TRBJ1-6; 9 nucleotides match TRBD1. CDR3 in amino acids: CASSPGTGLSPPLHF. In nucleotides, the CDR3 is TGTGCCAGCAGCCCGGGGACAGGGCTATCTCCACCCCTCCACTTT.